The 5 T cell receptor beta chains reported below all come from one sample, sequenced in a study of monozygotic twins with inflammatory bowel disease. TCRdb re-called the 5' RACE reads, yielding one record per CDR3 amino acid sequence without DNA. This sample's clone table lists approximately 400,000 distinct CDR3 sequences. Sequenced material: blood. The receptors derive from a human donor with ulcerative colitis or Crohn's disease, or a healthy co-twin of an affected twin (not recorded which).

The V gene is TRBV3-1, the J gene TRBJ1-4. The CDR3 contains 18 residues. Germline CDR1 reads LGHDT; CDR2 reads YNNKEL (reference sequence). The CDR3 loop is CASSQGTGFRRTNEKLFF.

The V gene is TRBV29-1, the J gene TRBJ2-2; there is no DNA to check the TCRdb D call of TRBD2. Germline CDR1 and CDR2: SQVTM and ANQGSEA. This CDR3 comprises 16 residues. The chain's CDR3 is CSVGGLAGGSTGELFF.

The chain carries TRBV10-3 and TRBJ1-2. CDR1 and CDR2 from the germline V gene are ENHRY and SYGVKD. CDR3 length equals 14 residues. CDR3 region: CAISEVGAPYGYTF.

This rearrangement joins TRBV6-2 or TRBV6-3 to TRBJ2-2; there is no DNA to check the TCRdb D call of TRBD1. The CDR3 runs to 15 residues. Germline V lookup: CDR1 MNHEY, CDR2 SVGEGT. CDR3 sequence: CASKGEWGTTGELFF.

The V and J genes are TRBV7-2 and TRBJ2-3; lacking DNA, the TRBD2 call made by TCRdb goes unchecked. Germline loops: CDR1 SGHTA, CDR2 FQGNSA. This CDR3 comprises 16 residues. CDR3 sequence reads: CASSVWTSGSTDTQYF.